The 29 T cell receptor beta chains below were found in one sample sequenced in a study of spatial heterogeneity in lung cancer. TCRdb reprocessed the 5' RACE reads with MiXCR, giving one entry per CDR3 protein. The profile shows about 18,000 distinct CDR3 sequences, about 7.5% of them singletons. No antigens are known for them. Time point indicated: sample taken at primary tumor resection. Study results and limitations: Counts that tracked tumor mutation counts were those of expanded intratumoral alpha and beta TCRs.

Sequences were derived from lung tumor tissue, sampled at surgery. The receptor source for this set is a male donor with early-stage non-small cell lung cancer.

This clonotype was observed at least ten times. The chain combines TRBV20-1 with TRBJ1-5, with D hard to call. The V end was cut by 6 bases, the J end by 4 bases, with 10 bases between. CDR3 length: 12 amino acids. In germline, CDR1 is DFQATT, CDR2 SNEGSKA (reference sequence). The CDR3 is CSAFRLNQPQHF. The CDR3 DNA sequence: TGCAGTGCCTTCCGGCTGAATCAGCCCCAGCATTTT.

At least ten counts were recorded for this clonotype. This CDR3 reads CASSRDSERNEQFF. The CDR3 DNA reads as TGCGCCAGCAGCCGGGACAGCGAGAGAAATGAGCAGTTCTTC. This rearrangement joins TRBV4-1 to TRBJ2-1; TRBD1 matches 7 bases. J gave up 7 bases and V 4 bases, and 7 bases lay outside the gene matches. Germline assignment: CDR1 MGHRA and CDR2 YSYEKL. The CDR3 is made up of 14 amino acids.

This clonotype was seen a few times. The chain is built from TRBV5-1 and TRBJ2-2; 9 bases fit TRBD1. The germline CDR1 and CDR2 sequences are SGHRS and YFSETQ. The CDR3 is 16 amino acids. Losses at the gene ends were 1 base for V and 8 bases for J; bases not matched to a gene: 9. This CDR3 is CASSLQSGTGKGELFF. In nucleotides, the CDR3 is TGCGCCAGCAGCTTGCAGTCCGGGACAGGGAAGGGGGAGCTGTTTTTT. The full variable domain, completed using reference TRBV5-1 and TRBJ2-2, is KAGVTQTPRYLIKTRGQQVTLSCSPISGHRSVSWYQQTPGQGLQFLFEYFSETQRNKGNFPGRFSGRQFSNSRSEMNVSTLELGDSALYLCASSLQSGTGKGELFFGEGSRLTVL.

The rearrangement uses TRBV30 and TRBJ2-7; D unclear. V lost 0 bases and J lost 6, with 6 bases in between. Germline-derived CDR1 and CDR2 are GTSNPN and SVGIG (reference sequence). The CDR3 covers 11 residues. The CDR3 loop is CAWSVRVEQYF. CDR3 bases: TGTGCCTGGAGTGTACGGGTCGAGCAGTACTTC.

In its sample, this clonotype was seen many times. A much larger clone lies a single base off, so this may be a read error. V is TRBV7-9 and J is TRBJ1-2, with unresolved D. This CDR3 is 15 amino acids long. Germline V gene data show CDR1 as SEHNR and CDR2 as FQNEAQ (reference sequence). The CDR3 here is CASSLQAARSYGDTF. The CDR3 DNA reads TGTGCCAGCAGCTTACAGGCAGCCAGGAGCTATGGCGACACCTTC.

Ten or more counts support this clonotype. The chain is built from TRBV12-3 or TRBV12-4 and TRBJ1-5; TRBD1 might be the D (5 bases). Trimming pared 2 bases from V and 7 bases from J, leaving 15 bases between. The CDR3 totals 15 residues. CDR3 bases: TGTGCCAGCAGTTTAAATGGGGGTCGGGGGCAGCCCCAGCATTTT. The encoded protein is CASSLNGGRGQPQHF.

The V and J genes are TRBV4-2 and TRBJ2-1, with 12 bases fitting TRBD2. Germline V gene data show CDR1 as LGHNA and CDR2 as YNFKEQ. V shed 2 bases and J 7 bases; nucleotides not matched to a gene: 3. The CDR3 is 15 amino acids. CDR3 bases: TGTGCCAGCAGCCAAAGGACTAGCGGGGTAAATGAGCAGTTCTTC. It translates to CASSQRTSGVNEQFF.

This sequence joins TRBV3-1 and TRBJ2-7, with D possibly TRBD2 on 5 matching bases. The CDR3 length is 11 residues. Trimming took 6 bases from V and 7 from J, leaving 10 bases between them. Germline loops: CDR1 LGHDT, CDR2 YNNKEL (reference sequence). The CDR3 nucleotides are TGTGCCAGCAGTTCCACGGGGGAGCAGTACTTC. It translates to CASSSTGEQYF.

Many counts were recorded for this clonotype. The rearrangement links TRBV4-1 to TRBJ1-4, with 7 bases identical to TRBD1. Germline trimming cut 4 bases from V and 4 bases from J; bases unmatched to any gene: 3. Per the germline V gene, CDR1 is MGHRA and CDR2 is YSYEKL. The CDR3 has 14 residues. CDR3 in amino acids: CASSPGTDNEKLFF. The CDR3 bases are TGCGCCAGCAGCCCTGGGACAGATAATGAAAAACTGTTTTTT.

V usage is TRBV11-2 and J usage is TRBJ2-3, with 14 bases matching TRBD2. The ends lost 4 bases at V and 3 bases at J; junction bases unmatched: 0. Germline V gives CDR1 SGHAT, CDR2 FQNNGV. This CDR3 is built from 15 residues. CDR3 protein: CASSWTSGGTDTQYF. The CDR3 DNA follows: TGTGCCAGCAGCTGGACTAGCGGGGGGACAGATACGCAGTATTTT. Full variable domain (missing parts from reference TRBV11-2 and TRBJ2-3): EAGVAQSPRYKIIEKRQSVAFWCNPISGHATLYWYQQILGQGPKLLIQFQNNGVVDDSQLPKDRFSAERLKGVDSTLKIQPAKLEDSAVYLCASSWTSGGTDTQYFGPGTRLTVL.

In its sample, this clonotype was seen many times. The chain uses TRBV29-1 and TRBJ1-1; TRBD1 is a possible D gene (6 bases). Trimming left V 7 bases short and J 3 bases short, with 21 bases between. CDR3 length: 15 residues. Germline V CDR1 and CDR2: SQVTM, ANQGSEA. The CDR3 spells CSASRDQGRYTEAFF. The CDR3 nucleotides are TGCAGCGCGTCCCGGGACCAGGGGCGGTACACTGAAGCTTTCTTT.

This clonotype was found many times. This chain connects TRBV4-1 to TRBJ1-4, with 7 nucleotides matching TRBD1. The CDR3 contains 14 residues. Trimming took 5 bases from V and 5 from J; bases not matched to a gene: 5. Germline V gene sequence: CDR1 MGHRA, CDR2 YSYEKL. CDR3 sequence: CASSYGTVNEKLFF. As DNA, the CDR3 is TGCGCCAGCAGCTACGGGACAGTCAATGAAAAACTGTTTTTT.

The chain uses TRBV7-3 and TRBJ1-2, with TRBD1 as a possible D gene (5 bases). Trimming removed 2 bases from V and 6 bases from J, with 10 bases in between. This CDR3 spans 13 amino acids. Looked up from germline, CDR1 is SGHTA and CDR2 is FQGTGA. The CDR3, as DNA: TGTGCCAGCAGCTTAGCCCAGGGTGATGGCTACACCTTC. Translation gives CASSLAQGDGYTF.

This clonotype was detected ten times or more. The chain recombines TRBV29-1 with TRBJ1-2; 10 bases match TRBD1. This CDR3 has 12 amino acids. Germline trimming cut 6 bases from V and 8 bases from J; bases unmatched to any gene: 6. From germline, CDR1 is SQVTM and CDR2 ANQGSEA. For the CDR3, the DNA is TGCAGCGTCGGGGACAGGGGTGGCGGCTACACCTTC. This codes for CSVGDRGGGYTF.

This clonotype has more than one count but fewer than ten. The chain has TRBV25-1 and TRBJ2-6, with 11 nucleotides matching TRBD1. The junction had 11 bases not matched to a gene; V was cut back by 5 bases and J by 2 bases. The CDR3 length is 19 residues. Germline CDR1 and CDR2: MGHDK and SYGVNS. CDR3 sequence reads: CASSRTGTGGLAGANVLTF. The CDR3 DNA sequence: TGTGCCAGCAGTAGAACCGGGACAGGGGGACTCGCTGGGGCCAACGTCCTGACTTTC.

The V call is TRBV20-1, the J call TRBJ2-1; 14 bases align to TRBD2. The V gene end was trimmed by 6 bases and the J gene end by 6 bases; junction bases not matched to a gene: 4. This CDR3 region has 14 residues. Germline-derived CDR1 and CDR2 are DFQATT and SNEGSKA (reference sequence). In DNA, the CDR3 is TGCAGTGCCACTGGACTAGCGGGGGGCAATGAGCAGTTCTTC. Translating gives CSATGLAGGNEQFF.

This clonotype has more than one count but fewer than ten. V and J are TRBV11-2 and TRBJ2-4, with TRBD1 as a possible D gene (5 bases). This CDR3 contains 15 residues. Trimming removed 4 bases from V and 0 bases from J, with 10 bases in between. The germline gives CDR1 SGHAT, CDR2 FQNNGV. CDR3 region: CASSSGHLAKNIQYF. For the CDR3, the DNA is TGTGCCAGCAGCTCCGGACACCTAGCCAAAAACATTCAGTACTTC.

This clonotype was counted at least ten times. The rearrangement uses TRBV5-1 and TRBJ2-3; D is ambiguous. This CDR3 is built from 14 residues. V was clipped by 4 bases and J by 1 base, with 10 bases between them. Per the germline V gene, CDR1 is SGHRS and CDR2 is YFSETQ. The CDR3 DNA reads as TGCGCCAGCAGCCCCCGTCAGGGCACAGATACGCAGTATTTT. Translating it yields CASSPRQGTDTQYF.

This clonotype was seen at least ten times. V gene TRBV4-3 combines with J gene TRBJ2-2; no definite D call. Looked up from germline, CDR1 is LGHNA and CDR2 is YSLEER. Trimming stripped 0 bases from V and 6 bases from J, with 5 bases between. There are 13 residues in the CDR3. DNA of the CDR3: TGCGCCAGCAGCCAAGATTCCGCCGGGGAGCTGTTTTTT. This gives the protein CASSQDSAGELFF.

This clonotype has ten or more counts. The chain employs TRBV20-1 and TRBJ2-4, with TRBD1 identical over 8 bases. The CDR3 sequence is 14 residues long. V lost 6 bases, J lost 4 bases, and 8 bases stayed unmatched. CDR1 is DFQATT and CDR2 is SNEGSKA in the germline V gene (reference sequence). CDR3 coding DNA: TGCAGTGCCCGGACAGGGTGGGTTAAAAACATTCAGTACTTC. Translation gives CSARTGWVKNIQYF.

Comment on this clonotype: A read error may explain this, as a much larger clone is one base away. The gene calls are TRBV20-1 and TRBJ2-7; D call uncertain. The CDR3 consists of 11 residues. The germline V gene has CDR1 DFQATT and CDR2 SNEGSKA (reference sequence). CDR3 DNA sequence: TGCAGTGGCCGGAAGGGCTACGAGCGGTACTTC. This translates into CSGRKGYERYF.

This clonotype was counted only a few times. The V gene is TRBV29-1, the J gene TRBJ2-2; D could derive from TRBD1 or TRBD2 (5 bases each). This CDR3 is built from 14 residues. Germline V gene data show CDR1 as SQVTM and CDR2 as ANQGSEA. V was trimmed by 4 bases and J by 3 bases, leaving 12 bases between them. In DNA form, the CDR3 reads TGCAGCGTTGGGAGTGGGACGGACACCGGGGAGCTGTTTTTT. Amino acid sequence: CSVGSGTDTGELFF.

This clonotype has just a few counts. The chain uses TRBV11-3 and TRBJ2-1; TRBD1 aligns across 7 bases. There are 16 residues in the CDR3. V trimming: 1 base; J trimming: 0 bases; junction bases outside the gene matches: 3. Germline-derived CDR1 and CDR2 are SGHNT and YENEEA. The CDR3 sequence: CASSLGPGGSYNEQFF. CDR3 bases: TGTGCCAGCAGCTTAGGGCCAGGGGGCTCCTACAATGAGCAGTTCTTC.

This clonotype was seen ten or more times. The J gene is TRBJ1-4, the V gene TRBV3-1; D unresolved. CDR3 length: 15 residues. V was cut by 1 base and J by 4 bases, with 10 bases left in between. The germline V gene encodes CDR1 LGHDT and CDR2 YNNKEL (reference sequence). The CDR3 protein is CASSQATWYNEKLFF. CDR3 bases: TGTGCCAGCAGCCAAGCTACATGGTATAATGAAAAACTGTTTTTT.

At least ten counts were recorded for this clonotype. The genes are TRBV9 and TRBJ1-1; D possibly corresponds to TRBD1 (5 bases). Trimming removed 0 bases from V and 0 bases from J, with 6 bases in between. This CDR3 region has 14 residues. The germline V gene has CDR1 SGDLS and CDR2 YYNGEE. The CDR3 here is CASSVEDMNTEAFF. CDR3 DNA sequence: TGTGCCAGCAGCGTAGAGGACATGAACACTGAAGCTTTCTTT.

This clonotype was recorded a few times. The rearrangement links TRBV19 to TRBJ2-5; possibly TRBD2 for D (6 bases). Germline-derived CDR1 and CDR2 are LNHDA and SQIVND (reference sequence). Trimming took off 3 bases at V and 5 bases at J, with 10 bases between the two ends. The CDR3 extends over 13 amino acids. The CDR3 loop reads CASSIAGSETQYF. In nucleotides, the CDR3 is TGTGCCAGTAGTATCGCGGGGTCGGAGACCCAGTACTTC.

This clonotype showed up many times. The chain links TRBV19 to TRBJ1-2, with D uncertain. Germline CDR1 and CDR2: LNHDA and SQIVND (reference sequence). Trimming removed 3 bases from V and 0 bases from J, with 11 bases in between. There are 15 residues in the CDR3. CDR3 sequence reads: CASSIDWVTNYGYTF. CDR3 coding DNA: TGTGCCAGTAGTATCGACTGGGTTACTAACTATGGCTACACCTTC.

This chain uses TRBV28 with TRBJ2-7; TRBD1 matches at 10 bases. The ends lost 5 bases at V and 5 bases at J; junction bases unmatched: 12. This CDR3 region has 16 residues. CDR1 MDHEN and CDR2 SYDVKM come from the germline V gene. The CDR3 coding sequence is TGTGCCAGCAGTCAACCGGGACAGGGGTTACCCGACGAGCAGTACTTC. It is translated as CASSQPGQGLPDEQYF. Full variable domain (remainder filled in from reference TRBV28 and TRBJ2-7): DVKVTQSSRYLVKRTGEKVFLECVQDMDHENMFWYRQDPGLGLRLIYFSYDVKMKEKGDIPEGYSVSREKKERFSLILESASTNQTSMYLCASSQPGQGLPDEQYFGPGTRLTVT.

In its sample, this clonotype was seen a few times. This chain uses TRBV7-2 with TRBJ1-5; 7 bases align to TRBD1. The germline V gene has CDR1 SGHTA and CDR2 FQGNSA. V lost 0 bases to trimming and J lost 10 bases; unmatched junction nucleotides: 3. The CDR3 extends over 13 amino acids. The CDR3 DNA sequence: TGTGCCAGCAGCTTAGCTCGGGACAGTCCCCAGCATTTT. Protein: CASSLARDSPQHF.